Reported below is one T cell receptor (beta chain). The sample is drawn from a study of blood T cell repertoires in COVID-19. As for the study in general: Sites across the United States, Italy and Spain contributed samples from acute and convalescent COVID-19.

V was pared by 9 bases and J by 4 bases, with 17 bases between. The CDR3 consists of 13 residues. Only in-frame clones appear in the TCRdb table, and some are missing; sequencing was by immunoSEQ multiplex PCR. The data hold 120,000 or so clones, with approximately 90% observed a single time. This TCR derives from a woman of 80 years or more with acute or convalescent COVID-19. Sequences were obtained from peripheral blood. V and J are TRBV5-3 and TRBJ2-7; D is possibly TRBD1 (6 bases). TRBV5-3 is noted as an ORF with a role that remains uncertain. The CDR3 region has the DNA TGTGCCACCCCGGGACACCGGCTGTACGAGCAGTACTTC. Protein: CATPGHRLYEQYF.